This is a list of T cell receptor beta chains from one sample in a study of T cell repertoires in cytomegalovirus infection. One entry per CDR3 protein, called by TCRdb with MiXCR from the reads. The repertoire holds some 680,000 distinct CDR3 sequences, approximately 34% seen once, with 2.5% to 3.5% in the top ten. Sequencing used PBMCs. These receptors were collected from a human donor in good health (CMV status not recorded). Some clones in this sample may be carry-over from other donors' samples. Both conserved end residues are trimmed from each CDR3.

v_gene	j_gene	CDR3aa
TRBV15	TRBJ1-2	ATSRDLGHPLSYT
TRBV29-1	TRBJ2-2	SVEGFGGRTLTGELF
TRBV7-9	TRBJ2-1	ASSFPGESYNEQF
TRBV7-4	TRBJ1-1	ASSLAEQGRPEAF
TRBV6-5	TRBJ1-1	ASSFSFGGSTEAF
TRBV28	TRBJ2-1	ASGRPSYNEQF
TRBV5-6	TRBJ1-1	ASSRYKVGDTEAF
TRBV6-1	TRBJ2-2	ASSPGTSMAGELF
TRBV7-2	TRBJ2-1	ASSSPLTGRANEQF
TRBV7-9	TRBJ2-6	ASSSRGTGGPFGANVLT
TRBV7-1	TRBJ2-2	ASISAGTGNTGELF
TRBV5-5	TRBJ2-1	ASSLASGGILYNEQF
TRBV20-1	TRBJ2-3	SAMPSGRTDTQY
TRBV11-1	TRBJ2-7	ASSTRTGGEQY
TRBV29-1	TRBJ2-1	SVLKGQPYNEQF
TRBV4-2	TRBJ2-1	ASSQGAGGNNEQF
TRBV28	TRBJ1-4	ASSPTTGIKPGEKLF
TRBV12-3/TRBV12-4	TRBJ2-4	ASSLLVNRGKNIQY
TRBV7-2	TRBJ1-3	ASSLARLFSGNTIY
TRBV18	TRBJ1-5	ASSPQREASNQPQH
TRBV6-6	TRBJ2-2	ASSYSRDATGELF
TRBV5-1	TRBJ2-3	ASCTRTGATDTQY
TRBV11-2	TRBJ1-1	ATSALTGTEAF
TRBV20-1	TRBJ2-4	SARDGTRDLAKNIQY
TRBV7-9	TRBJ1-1	TSSLMGTEAF
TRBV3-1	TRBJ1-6	ASSLGTSYNSPLH
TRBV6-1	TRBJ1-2	ASSEAGDRTYGYT
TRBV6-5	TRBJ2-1	ASSMGSGTYNEQF
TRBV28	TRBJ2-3	ASSPGLALDTQY
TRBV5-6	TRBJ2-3	ASSSGGGGTDTQY
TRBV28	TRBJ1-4	ASSVILGQGDEKLF
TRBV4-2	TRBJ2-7	ASSQEGAREQY
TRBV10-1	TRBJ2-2	ASSESGPTGELF
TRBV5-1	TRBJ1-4	ASSFGPGQGSEKLF
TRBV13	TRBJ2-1	ASSSLGLAGNNEQF
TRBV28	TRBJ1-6	ASYARTTGSFYNSPLH
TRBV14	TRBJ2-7	ASSQDPVKVAYEQY
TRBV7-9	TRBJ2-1	ASSLHTATNNEQF
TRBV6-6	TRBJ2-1	ASSLPPSGPYNEQF
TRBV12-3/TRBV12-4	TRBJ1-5	ASSWQMSNQPQH
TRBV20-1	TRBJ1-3	SADQGNTIY
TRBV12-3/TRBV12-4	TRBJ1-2	ASNKVLGGAFGYT
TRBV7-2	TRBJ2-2	ASSLAVGELF
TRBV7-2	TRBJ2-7	ASSWGLGRYEQY
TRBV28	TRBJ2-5	ASSLGSWETQY
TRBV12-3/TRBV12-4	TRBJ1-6	ASRLGTGNSPLH
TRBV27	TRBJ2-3	ASSSWTDGTDTQY
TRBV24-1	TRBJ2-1	ATSDRDRGMYNEQF